This TCR beta chain was recorded in a study of cytomegalovirus exposure and HLA in healthy donors. Study information: The same platform as the 500 to 700 first-cohort repertoires was used for the 120 validation repertoires, a later analysis reported.

Generated by immunoSEQ multiplex PCR, the TCRdb table keeps only in-frame clones and is missing some. This table holds 90,000 to 130,000 clones, 88% found once. This CDR3 contains 15 residues. CDR1 and CDR2 from the germline V gene are MNHNS and SASEGT. Trimming removed 7 bases from V and 1 base from J, with 16 bases in between. Comment on this clone: Its antigen remains unknown.

Findings and limits, study-wide: Both high specificity and high sensitivity reportedly marked the classifier's diagnosis of cytomegalovirus status. It was 150 to 200 TCR beta chains that were listed as cytomegalovirus-associated.

The V and J genes are TRBV6-1 and TRBJ1-1; maybe TRBD1 (5 bases). The TCR originated in a woman aged 25 to 39 in good health and CMV-seropositive. The sequenced sample was PBMCs. Written as DNA, the CDR3 is TGTGCCAGCACTATATTCGGGGGGACGAACACTGAAGCTTTCTTT. This translates into CASTIFGGTNTEAFF.